This T cell receptor (beta chain) was captured by sequencing in a study of Ad26.COV2.S vaccination and SARS-CoV-2 variants. Turning to the study itself: Donor participated within the Ad26.COV2.S arm of the COV1001 trial. The study gave Ad26.COV2.S intramuscularly, once or twice 56 days apart.

With V trimmed by 3 bases and J by 4 bases, 9 bases remained unmatched. The CDR3 has 15 amino acids. The V gene's germline CDR1 is SGHNT and CDR2 YYREEE (reference sequence). Sequenced by immunoSEQ multiplex PCR; TCRdb stores in-frame clones only, minus some. The table has 350,000 to 550,000 clones, 85% to 90% seen once. Treatment reported: roughly 18 received Ad26.COV2.S at low or high dose, single or two shots; several received placebo; per-sample allocation not given. Sampling occurred on day 63 after the first vaccine or placebo injection. Ad26 vector vaccine expressed Wuhan-strain SARS-CoV-2 spike.

The material was peripheral blood, obtained in a trial of Ad26.COV2.S vaccine versus placebo. V gene TRBV5-4 combines with J gene TRBJ2-5; 7 nucleotides line up with TRBD1. The clonotype comes from a person between 18 and 59 years old who received the Ad26.COV2.S COVID-19 vaccine or a placebo. In DNA, the CDR3 is TGTGCCAGCAGCTACGGACAGGAGAGAAGAGAGACCCAGTACTTC. Encoded protein: CASSYGQERRETQYF.